This TCR beta chain was sequenced during a study of vaccination and CD4 T cells after COVID-19. Background on the study: Overlapping spike pools from SARS-CoV-2 and HCoV-NL63, HCoV-OC43 and HCoV-229E served as culture stimuli.

Treatment in this sample: roughly nine-day PBMC culture with coronavirus spike peptide pools or control peptides (ViraFEST assay). TCRs were sequenced by ViraFEST after antigen-specific T cells had been expanded with peptide pools. CD4+ T cells were isolated by negative selection after more than 8 days of culture. Germline V CDR1 and CDR2: DFQATT, SNEGSKA (reference sequence). This CDR3 comprises 15 residues. V was shortened by 4 bases and J by 4 bases, with 14 bases between the two germline ends. Once obtained from cultured CD4+ T cells, the DNA was sequenced using the Oncomine TCR Beta short-read assay. TCRdb itself ran the PCR reads through MiXCR, one entry per CDR3 protein. The sample consists of some 15,000 distinct CDR3 sequences, about 53% of them appearing once. Study-wide results and caveats: Convalescent patients gained a median approximately 90% of their reactive clones only post-vaccination.

Concerning this clonotype: The target antigen is unknown.

Sequencing was performed on CD4+ T cells from blood, cultured in vitro, taken before SARS-CoV-2 vaccination. This TCR was sampled from a human donor who had recovered from COVID-19. The rearrangement joins TRBV20-1 to TRBJ2-6; no clear D gene. This CDR3 reads CSAISLGSGANVLTF. CDR3 nucleotide sequence: TGCAGTGCTATATCATTGGGGTCGGGGGCCAACGTCCTGACTTTC.